This TCR beta chain was sequenced during a study of blood T cell repertoires in COVID-19. On the study more broadly: Collection of acute and convalescent COVID-19 samples took place in the United States, Italy and Spain. PBMCs, B-cell-depleted T cells, or T cells were the source of the cDNA or gDNA that made up the material.

As originally analysed: Estimation of nucleated cell counts was performed using reference gene primer amplification. Using immunoSEQ multiplex PCR, the repertoire was profiled, and TCRdb retains in-frame clones only, with some absent. The V and J calls and clone size were taken over from that table, and D and trimming were inferred from the DNA. The sample has approximately 170,000 clones; around 86% are singletons. The V and J ends lost 6 bases and 4 bases, in that order; junction bases with no gene match: 9. Germline CDR1 reads MNHEY; CDR2 reads SVGAGI. The CDR3 is 15 amino acids. The receptor comes from a man between 45 and 60 years old with active or convalescent COVID-19. The chain couples TRBV6-5 to TRBJ2-5; the match to TRBD1 covers 9 bases. The specimen sequenced was peripheral blood. CDR3 DNA: TGTGCCAGCAGCGATATACAGGGGGCGGGAGAGACCCAGTACTTC. The encoded protein is CASSDIQGAGETQYF.